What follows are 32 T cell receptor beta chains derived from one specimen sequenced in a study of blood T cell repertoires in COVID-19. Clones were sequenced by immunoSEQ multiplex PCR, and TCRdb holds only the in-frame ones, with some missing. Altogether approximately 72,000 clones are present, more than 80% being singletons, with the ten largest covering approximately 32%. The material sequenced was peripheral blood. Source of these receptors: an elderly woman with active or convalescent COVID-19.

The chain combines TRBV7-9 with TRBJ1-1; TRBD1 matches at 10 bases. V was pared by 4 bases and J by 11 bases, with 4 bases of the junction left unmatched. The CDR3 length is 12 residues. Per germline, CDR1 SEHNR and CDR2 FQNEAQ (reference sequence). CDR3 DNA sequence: TGTGCCAGCAGCTCCGGGACAGGGGTGGCTTTCTTT. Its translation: CASSSGTGVAFF.

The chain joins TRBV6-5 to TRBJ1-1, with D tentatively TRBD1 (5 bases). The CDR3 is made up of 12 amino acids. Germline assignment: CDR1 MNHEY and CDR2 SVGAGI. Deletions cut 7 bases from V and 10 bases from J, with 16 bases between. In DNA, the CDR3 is TGTGCCAGCATCGATCCTCCAGGGCCAGCTTTCTTT. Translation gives CASIDPPGPAFF.

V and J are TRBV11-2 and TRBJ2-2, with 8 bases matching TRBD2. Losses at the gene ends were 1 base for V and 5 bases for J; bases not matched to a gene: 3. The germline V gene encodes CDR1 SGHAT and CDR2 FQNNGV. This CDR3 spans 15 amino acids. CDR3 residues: CASSLVAGLTGELFF. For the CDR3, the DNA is TGTGCCAGCAGCTTAGTAGCGGGGTTAACCGGGGAGCTGTTTTTT.

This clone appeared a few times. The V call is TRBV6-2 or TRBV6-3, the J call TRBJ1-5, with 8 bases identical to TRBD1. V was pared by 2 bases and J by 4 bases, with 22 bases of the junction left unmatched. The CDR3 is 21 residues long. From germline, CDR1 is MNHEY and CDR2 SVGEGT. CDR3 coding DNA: TGTGCCAGCAGTTACCACTCCGTAGGCAGGGGGCTTAGGTTCTGGAATCAGCCCCAGCATTTT. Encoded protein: CASSYHSVGRGLRFWNQPQHF.

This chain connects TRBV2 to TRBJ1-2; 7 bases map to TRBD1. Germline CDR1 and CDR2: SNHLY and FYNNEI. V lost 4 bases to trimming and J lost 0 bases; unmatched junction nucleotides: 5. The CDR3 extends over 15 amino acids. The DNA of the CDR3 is TGTGCCAGCAGTGTCCCGACAGGGACTAACTATGGCTACACCTTC. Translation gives CASSVPTGTNYGYTF.

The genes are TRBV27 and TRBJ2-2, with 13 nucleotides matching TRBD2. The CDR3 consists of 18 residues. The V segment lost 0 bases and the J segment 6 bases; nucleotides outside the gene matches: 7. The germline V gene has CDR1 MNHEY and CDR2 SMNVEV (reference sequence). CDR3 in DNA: TGTGCCAGCAGTTTATCGACTAGCGGGGGGACACGTTCCGGGGAGCTGTTTTTT. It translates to CASSLSTSGGTRSGELFF.

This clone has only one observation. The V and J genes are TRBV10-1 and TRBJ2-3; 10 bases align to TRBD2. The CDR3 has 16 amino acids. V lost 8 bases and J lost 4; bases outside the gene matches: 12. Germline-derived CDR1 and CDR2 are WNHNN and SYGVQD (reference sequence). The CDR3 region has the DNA TGCGCCAGCGTCCACGCCAGCGGGGGGGCGTCAGATACGCAGTATTTT. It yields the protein CASVHASGGASDTQYF.

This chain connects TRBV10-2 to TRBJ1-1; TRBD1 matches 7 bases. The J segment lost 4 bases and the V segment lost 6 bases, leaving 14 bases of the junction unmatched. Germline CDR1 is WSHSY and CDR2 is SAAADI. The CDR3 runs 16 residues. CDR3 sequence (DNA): TGCGCCAGCAGGATGGGGAGTAAGACAGGGATCACTGAAGCTTTCTTT. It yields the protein CASRMGSKTGITEAFF.

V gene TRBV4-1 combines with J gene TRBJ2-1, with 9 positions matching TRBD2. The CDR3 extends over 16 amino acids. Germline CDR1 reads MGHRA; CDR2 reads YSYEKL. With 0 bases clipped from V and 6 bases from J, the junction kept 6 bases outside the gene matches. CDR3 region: CASSQETPSGVNEQFF. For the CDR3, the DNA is TGCGCCAGCAGCCAAGAAACTCCTAGCGGGGTCAATGAGCAGTTCTTC.

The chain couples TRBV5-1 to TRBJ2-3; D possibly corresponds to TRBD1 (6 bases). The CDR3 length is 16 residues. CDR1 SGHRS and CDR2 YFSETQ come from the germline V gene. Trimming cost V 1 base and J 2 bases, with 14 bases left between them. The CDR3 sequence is CASSLQQGIYTDTQYF. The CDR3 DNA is TGCGCCAGCAGCTTGCAACAGGGAATTTACACAGATACGCAGTATTTT.

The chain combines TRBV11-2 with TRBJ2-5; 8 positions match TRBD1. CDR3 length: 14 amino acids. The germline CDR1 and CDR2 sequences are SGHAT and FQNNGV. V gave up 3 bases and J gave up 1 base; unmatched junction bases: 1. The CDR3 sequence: CASSFTGGQETQYF. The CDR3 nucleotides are TGTGCCAGCAGCTTTACAGGGGGCCAAGAGACCCAGTACTTC.

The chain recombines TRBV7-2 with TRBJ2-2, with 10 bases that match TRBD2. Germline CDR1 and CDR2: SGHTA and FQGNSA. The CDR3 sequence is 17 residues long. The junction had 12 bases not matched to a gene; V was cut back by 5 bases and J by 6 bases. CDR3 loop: CASSEDLAGGQAGELFF. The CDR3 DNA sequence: TGTGCCAGCAGCGAGGATTTAGCGGGGGGCCAGGCCGGGGAGCTGTTTTTT.

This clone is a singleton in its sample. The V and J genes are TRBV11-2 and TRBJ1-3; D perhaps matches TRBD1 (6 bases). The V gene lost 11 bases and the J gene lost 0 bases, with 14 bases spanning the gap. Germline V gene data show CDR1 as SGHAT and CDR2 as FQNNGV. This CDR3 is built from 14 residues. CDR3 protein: CAGGRSSSGNTIYF. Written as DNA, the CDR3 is TGTGCCGGGGGCAGGAGTAGCTCTGGAAACACCATATATTTT.

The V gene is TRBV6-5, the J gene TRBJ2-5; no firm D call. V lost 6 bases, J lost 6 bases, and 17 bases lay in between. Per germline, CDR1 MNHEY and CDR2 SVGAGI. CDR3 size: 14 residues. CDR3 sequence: CASSATLRTKTQYF. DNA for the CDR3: TGTGCCAGCAGCGCAACACTACGCACGAAGACCCAGTACTTC.

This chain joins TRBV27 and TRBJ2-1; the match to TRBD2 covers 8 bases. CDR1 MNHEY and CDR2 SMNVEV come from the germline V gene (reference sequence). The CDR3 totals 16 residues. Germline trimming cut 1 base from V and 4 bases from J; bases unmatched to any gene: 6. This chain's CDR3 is CASSLYRGGAYNEQFF. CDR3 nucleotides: TGTGCCAGCAGTTTATATCGGGGGGGGGCGTACAATGAGCAGTTCTTC.

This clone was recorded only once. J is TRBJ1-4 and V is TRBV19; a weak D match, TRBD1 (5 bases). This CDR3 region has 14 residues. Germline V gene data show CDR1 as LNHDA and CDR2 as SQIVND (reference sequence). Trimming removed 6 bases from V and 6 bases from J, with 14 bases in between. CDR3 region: CASSRASRDEKLFF. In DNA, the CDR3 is TGTGCCAGTAGCAGGGCCTCACGGGATGAAAAACTGTTTTTT.

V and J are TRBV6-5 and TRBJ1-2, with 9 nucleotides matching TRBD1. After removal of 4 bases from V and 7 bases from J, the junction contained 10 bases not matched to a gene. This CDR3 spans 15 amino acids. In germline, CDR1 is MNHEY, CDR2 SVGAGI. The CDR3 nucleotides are TGTGCCAGCAGTTCGAACTCGGACAGGGGAAGTGGCTACACCTTC. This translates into CASSSNSDRGSGYTF.

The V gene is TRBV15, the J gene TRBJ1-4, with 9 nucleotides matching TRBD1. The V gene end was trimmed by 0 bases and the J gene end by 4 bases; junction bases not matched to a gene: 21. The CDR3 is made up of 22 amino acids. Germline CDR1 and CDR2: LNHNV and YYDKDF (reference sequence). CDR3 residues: CATSRDLRGQGGFSEVNEKLFF. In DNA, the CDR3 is TGTGCCACCAGCAGAGATCTTCGGGGACAGGGAGGATTCAGTGAGGTTAATGAAAAACTGTTTTTT.

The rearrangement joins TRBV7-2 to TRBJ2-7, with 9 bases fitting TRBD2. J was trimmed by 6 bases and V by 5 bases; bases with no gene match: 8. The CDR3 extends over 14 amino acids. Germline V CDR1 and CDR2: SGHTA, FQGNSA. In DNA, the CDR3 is TGTGCCAGCAGCCCATCAGCGGGGGGTTTCGAGCAGTACTTC. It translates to CASSPSAGGFEQYF.

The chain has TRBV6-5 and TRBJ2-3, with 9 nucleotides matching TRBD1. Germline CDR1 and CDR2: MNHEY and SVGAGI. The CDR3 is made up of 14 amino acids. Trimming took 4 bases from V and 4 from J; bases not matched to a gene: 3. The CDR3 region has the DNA TGTGCCAGCAGTTGGGGACAGGGCGCAGATACGCAGTATTTT. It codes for CASSWGQGADTQYF.

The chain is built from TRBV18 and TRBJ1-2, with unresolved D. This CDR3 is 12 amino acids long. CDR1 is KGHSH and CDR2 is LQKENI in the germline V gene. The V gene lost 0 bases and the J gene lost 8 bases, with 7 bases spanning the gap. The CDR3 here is CASSPPEVGYTF. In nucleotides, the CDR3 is TGTGCCAGCTCACCACCGGAGGTCGGCTACACCTTC. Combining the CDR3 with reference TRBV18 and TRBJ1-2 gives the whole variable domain NAGVMQNPRHLVRRRGQEARLRCSPMKGHSHVYWYRQLPEEGLKFMVYLQKENIIDESGMPKERFSAEFPKEGPSILRIQQVVRGDSAAYFCASSPPEVGYTFGSGTRLTVV.

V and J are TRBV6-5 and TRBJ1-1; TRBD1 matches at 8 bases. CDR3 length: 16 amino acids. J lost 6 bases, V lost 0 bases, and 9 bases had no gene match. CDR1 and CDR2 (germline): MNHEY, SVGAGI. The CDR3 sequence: CASSYSFLQGAPEAFF. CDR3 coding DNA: TGTGCCAGCAGTTACTCTTTCCTCCAGGGGGCCCCTGAAGCTTTCTTT.

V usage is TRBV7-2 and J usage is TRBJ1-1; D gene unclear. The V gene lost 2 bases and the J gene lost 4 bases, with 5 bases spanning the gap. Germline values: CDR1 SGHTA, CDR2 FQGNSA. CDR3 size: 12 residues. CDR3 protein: CASSLLSTEAFF. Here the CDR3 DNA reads TGTGCCAGCAGCTTACTCTCCACTGAAGCTTTCTTT. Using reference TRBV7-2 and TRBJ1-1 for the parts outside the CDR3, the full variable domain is GAGVSQSPSNKVTEKGKDVELRCDPISGHTALYWYRQSLGQGLEFLIYFQGNSAPDKSGLPSDRFSAERTGGSVSTLTIQRTQQEDSAVYLCASSLLSTEAFFGQGTRLTVV.

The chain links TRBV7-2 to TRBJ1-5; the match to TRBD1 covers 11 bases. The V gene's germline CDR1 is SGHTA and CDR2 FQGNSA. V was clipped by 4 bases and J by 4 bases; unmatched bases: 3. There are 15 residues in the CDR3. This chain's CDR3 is CASSSGTGGNQPQHF. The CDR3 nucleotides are TGTGCCAGCAGCTCTGGGACAGGGGGGAATCAGCCCCAGCATTTT.

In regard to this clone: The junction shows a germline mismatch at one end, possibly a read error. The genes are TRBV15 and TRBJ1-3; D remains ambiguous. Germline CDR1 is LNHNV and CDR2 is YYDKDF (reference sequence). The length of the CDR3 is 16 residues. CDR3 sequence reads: CATSRDLALLGDTIYF. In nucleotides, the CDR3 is TGTGCCACCAGCAGAGATCTCGCACTCCTTGGAGACACCATATATTTT.

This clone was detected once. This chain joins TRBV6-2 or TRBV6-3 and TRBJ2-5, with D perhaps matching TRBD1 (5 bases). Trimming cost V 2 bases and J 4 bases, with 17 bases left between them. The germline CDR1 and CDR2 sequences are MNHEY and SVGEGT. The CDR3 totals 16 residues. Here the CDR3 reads CASSYNPRQSLETQYF. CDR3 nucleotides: TGTGCCAGCAGTTACAATCCCCGACAGTCATTAGAGACCCAGTACTTC.

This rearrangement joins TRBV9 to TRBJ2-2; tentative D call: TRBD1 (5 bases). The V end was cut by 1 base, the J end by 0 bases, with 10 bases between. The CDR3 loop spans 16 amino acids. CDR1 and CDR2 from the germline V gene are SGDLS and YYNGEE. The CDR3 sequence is CASSVKGATNTGELFF. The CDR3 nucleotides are TGTGCCAGCAGCGTAAAAGGGGCGACGAACACCGGGGAGCTGTTTTTT.

DNA of the CDR3: TGTGCCAGCAGTCCAGACAGGAACTATGGCTACACCTTC. Translating it yields CASSPDRNYGYTF. The V and J genes are TRBV5-6 and TRBJ1-2; possibly TRBD1 for D (6 bases). In germline, CDR1 is SGHDT, CDR2 YYEEEE. V shed 5 bases and J shed 2 bases, with 10 bases lying between them. This CDR3 region has 13 residues.

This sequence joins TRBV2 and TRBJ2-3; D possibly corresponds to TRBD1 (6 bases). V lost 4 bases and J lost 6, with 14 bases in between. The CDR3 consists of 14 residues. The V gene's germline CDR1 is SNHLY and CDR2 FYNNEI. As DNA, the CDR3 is TGTGCCAGCAGTGGGGGGCAGATCAAGGATACGCAGTATTTT. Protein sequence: CASSGGQIKDTQYF.

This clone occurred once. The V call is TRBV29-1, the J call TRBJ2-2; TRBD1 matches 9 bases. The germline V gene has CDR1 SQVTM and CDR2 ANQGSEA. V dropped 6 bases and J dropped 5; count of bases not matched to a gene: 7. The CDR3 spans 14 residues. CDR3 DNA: TGCAGCGTGGTCAAGACAGGGGGAACCGGGGAGCTGTTTTTT. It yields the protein CSVVKTGGTGELFF.

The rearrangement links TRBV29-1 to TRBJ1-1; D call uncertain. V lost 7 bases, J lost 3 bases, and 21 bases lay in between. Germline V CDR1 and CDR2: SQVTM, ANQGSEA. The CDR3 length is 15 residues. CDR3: CSAYGNSRVDTEAFF. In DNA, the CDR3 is TGCAGCGCATACGGGAACAGTCGGGTGGACACTGAAGCTTTCTTT.

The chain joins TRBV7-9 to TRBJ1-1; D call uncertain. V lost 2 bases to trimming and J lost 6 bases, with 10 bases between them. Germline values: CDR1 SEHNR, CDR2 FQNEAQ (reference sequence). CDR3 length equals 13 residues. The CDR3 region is CASSLRSESEAFF. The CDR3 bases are TGTGCCAGCAGCTTAAGATCGGAGTCTGAAGCTTTCTTT.